Below, 10 T cell receptor beta chains from the same sample are listed, as sequenced in a study of T cell responses to AZD1222 COVID-19 vaccine. The data were produced by immunoSEQ multiplex PCR, yet TCRdb's version contains in-frame clones alone and is incomplete. The sample carries roughly 120,000 clones, approximately 86% recorded once. Sequenced here: peripheral blood, sampled 28 days after the second AZD1222 dose. The source is an adult who received the AZD1222 COVID-19 vaccine.

The chain combines TRBV11-2 with TRBJ2-4; 8 nucleotides match TRBD1. The CDR3 consists of 16 residues. Per germline, CDR1 SGHAT and CDR2 FQNNGV. The V and J ends lost 4 bases and 0 bases, in that order; junction bases with no gene match: 5. As DNA, the CDR3 is TGTGCCAGCAGCTCGATCAGGGGGCCAGCCAAAAACATTCAGTACTTC. It yields the protein CASSSIRGPAKNIQYF. Looking up the rest from reference TRBV11-2 and TRBJ2-4 gives the full variable domain: EAGVAQSPRYKIIEKRQSVAFWCNPISGHATLYWYQQILGQGPKLLIQFQNNGVVDDSQLPKDRFSAERLKGVDSTLKIQPAKLEDSAVYLCASSSIRGPAKNIQYFGAGTRLSVL.

The rearrangement links TRBV2 to TRBJ2-7; weak D call: TRBD1 (5 bases). With 2 bases removed from V and 4 bases from J, the gap between germline ends came to 12 bases. CDR3 length equals 14 residues. Germline lookup yields CDR1 SNHLY and CDR2 FYNNEI. CDR3 residues: CASSEQGSVYEQYF. DNA for the CDR3: TGTGCCAGCAGTGAACAGGGATCGGTTTACGAGCAGTACTTC.

The genes are TRBV7-2 and TRBJ2-3; no clear D. V lost 0 bases to trimming and J lost 2 bases, with 6 bases between them. The CDR3 extends over 14 amino acids. CDR1 and CDR2 (germline): SGHTA, FQGNSA. The CDR3 nucleotides read TGTGCCAGCAGCTTAGCGAGCTTCACAGATACGCAGTATTTT. Translation gives CASSLASFTDTQYF.

The rearrangement uses TRBV2 and TRBJ1-6; maybe TRBD1 (5 bases). The V end was cut by 7 bases, the J end by 0 bases, with 19 bases between. The germline CDR1 and CDR2 sequences are SNHLY and FYNNEI. The CDR3 covers 18 residues. Here the CDR3 reads CASMLPTGGSSYNSPLHF. The CDR3 DNA is TGTGCCAGCATGCTCCCCACTGGGGGAAGCTCCTATAATTCACCCCTCCACTTT.

The gene calls are TRBV10-3 and TRBJ2-1, with D unresolved. From germline, CDR1 is ENHRY and CDR2 SYGVKD. Deletions cut 3 bases from V and 6 bases from J, with 9 bases between. The length of the CDR3 is 13 residues. The DNA for the CDR3 is TGTGCCATCAGTGATCCGGTAATCAATGAGCAGTTCTTC. Its translation: CAISDPVINEQFF.

This chain connects TRBV29-1 to TRBJ2-1; 7 bases are shared with TRBD1. Germline trimming cut 1 base from V and 3 bases from J; bases unmatched to any gene: 15. Germline CDR1 is SQVTM and CDR2 is ANQGSEA. The CDR3 spans 18 residues. CDR3 sequence (DNA): TGCAGCGTTGAAGCCCCCTTGCCCCGGGACAGACTCTACAATGAGCAGTTCTTC. Residues: CSVEAPLPRDRLYNEQFF.

V is TRBV7-3 and J is TRBJ2-2; no clear D. Germline-derived CDR1 and CDR2 are SGHTA and FQGTGA. V lost 6 bases and J lost 4, with 12 bases in between. There are 14 residues in the CDR3. The CDR3 DNA sequence: TGTGCCAGCAGTCCCCGTAGGAGCACCGGGGAGCTGTTTTTT. Protein: CASSPRRSTGELFF.

The rearrangement joins TRBV19 to TRBJ1-1; a possible D gene is TRBD1 (5 bases). Germline V gene lookup returns CDR1 LNHDA and CDR2 SQIVND (reference sequence). The CDR3 totals 13 residues. Trimming pared 6 bases from V and 5 bases from J, leaving 13 bases between. This CDR3 reads CASRPGLLTEAFF. DNA for the CDR3: TGTGCCAGTAGGCCAGGGTTGTTAACTGAAGCTTTCTTT.

This clone has only one observation. V is TRBV2 and J is TRBJ2-5; TRBD2 matches at 9 bases. V lost 6 bases, J lost 3 bases, and 2 bases stayed unmatched. This CDR3 has 13 residues. Germline values: CDR1 SNHLY, CDR2 FYNNEI. CDR3 nucleotide sequence: TGTGCCAGCAGGCTAGCGGGAAAAGAGACCCAGTACTTC. Translating gives CASRLAGKETQYF.

The chain combines TRBV4-3 with TRBJ1-3; D is unresolved. Trimming removed 2 bases at V and 5 bases at J, with 10 bases between. The CDR3 is made up of 14 amino acids. Germline V gives CDR1 LGHNA, CDR2 YSLEER. The CDR3, as DNA: TGCGCCAGCAGCCAACTGGGAGCCAGAAACACCATATATTTT. Protein product: CASSQLGARNTIYF.